These 9 T cell receptor beta chains share one sample of origin, sequenced in a study of OX40 agonist ivuxolimab in advanced cancers. Repertoires were generated with immunoSEQ multiplex PCR, while TCRdb's copy carries only in-frame clones and drops some. The sample lists about 20,000 clones; approximately 84% were seen once. Source: CD4+ or CD8+ T cells sorted from blood, taken in a trial of the OX40 agonist ivuxolimab. The receptors come from an adult with an advanced solid tumor such as melanoma, head and neck, liver or kidney cancer.

CDR3: CASGPGFVGYTF. The CDR3 DNA reads TGTGCTAGTGGTCCAGGGTTTGTTGGCTACACCTTC. J is TRBJ1-2 and V is TRBV12-5, with a weak D call TRBD1 (5 bases). V was pared by 5 bases and J by 7 bases, with 11 bases between. The CDR3 runs 12 residues. Germline CDR1 reads LGHNT; CDR2 reads FRNRAP.

The J gene is TRBJ2-1, the V gene TRBV7-3; D not certain. Germline V lookup: CDR1 SGHTA, CDR2 FQGTGA. The V end was cut by 0 bases, the J end by 8 bases, with 14 bases between. This CDR3 spans 15 amino acids. CDR3 in DNA: TGTGCCAGCAGCTTAACGCCAGGTCCTAGGGATGAGCAGTTCTTC. Translated: CASSLTPGPRDEQFF.

The chain links TRBV19 to TRBJ2-7; D could derive from TRBD1 or TRBD2 (5 bases each). The germline gives CDR1 LNHDA, CDR2 SQIVND (reference sequence). The V end lost 3 bases, the J end lost 1 base, and 13 bases lay between the germline ends. CDR3 length: 15 amino acids. The CDR3 nucleotides are TGTGCCAGTAGTATCACCGGGACGGAGTCCTACGAGCAGTACTTC. Encoded protein: CASSITGTESYEQYF.

The rearrangement links TRBV5-1 to TRBJ2-5, with TRBD1 matching 9 bases. The closer fit of TRBJ2-7 to the DNA end suggests the J call may be wrong. This CDR3 is 16 amino acids long. CDR1 is SGHRS, CDR2 YFSETQ, per germline. CDR3 protein: CASSIPGTGTQSEQYF. Here the CDR3 DNA reads TGCGCCAGCAGCATCCCCGGGACAGGGACGCAAAGCGAGCAGTACTTC.

The rearrangement uses TRBV7-9 and TRBJ1-2, with a tentative D call TRBD1 (5 bases). V was shortened by 5 bases and J by 3 bases, with 10 bases between the two germline ends. The CDR3 has 13 residues. Germline CDR1 SEHNR, CDR2 FQNEAQ (reference sequence). CDR3 nucleotides: TGTGCCAGCAGCCGGGGGAGCGACTATGGCTACACCTTC. Protein product: CASSRGSDYGYTF.

The chain combines TRBV6-1 with TRBJ1-1; tentatively, D is TRBD1 (5 bases). Between the trimmed V and J ends, which lost 8 bases and 3 bases, there was a span of 10 bases. The CDR3 length is 12 residues. Germline CDR1 is MNHNS and CDR2 is SASEGT. CDR3 sequence: CASAGMDTEAFF. CDR3 nucleotides: TGTGCCAGCGCAGGGATGGACACTGAAGCTTTCTTT.

The chain is built from TRBV28 and TRBJ2-1, with D unresolved. CDR1 and CDR2 (germline): MDHEN, SYDVKM. The CDR3 length is 15 residues. The V end was cut by 7 bases, the J end by 8 bases, with 21 bases between. The CDR3, as DNA: TGTGCCAGCAAATACCACCTCCCTATTGGGGATGAGCAGTTCTTC. Translated, it gives CASKYHLPIGDEQFF.

There are a few counts of this clone. The genes are TRBV21-1 and TRBJ1-4. TRBV21-1 constitutes a pseudogene. The CDR3 length is 11 residues. CDR3 nucleotides: TGTGCCCGCCGGGAGGATGAAAAACTGTTTTTT. Encoded protein: CARREDEKLFF.

This clone appeared once. The J gene is TRBJ1-1, the V gene TRBV6-6; possible D gene TRBD1, 6 bases. CDR1 is MNHNY, CDR2 SVGAGI, per germline (reference sequence). V dropped 5 bases and J dropped 1 base, with 17 bases sitting between them. This CDR3 has 16 amino acids. In DNA, the CDR3 is TGTGCCAGCAGTCCCGTGGGGGCTAAGGGGAACACTGAAGCTTTCTTT. It specifies CASSPVGAKGNTEAFF.